The 5 T cell receptor beta chains presented below share a single source sample, sequenced in a study of T cell changes during pregnancy in multiple sclerosis. Repertoires were generated with immunoSEQ multiplex PCR, while TCRdb's copy carries only in-frame clones and drops some. The sample has tens of thousands of clones; 75% to 90% are singletons. Material: peripheral blood, obtained in the first trimester of pregnancy. These receptors were obtained from a female donor in good health, enrolled as a control in a pregnancy study.

The CDR3, as DNA: TGCGCCAGCAGCTTGGTTCAGGGAGGAACCGGGGAGCTGTTTTTT. As protein: CASSLVQGGTGELFF. This chain uses TRBV5-1 with TRBJ2-2; a weak D match, TRBD2 (6 bases). The V gene lost 0 bases and the J gene lost 5 bases, with 11 bases spanning the gap. The CDR3 has 15 residues. Germline lookup yields CDR1 SGHRS and CDR2 YFSETQ.

Here the CDR3 reads CASSRDTGGLYNEQFF. CDR3 coding DNA: TGTGCCAGCAGCCGGGATACGGGGGGGCTCTACAATGAGCAGTTCTTC. V gene TRBV7-3 combines with J gene TRBJ2-1, with 8 bases lining up with TRBD2. In germline, CDR1 is SGHTA, CDR2 FQGTGA. Trimming took 5 bases from V and 3 from J; bases not matched to a gene: 9. The CDR3 loop spans 16 amino acids.

J is TRBJ2-1 and V is TRBV7-3; D is possibly TRBD2 (6 bases). V was pared by 3 bases and J by 7 bases, with 16 bases between. The length of the CDR3 is 15 residues. Germline assignment: CDR1 SGHTA and CDR2 FQGTGA. This CDR3 reads CASSFEGGGWNEQFF. CDR3 sequence (DNA): TGTGCCAGCAGCTTCGAGGGAGGCGGGTGGAATGAGCAGTTCTTC.

V is TRBV5-1 and J is TRBJ2-3; D is uncertain. In germline, CDR1 is SGHRS, CDR2 YFSETQ. This CDR3 comprises 14 residues. V gave up 0 bases and J gave up 3 bases, with 8 bases separating them. CDR3 in DNA: TGCGCCAGCAGCTTGGAACGCGAGACAGATACGCAGTATTTT. Translating gives CASSLERETDTQYF.

This chain links TRBV5-8 with TRBJ1-2, with D perhaps matching TRBD1 (6 bases). The germline V gene encodes CDR1 SGHTS and CDR2 YDEGEE. CDR3 size: 16 residues. The V gene lost 1 base and the J gene lost 5 bases, with 18 bases spanning the gap. The CDR3, as DNA: TGTGCCAGCAGCTTGTCAGACCGGGACACCAAATATGGCTACACCTTC. Encoded protein: CASSLSDRDTKYGYTF.